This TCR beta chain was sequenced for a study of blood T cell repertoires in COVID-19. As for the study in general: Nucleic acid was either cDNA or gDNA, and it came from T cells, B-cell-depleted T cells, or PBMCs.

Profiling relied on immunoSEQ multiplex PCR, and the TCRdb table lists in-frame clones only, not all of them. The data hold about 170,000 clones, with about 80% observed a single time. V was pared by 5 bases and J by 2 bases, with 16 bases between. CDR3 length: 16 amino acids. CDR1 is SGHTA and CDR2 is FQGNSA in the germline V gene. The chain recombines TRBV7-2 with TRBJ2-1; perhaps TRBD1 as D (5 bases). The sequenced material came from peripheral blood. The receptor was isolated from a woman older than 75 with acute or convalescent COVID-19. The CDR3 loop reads CASSARVFEAYNEQFF. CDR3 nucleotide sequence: TGTGCCAGCAGCGCCAGGGTGTTTGAGGCCTACAATGAGCAGTTCTTC.